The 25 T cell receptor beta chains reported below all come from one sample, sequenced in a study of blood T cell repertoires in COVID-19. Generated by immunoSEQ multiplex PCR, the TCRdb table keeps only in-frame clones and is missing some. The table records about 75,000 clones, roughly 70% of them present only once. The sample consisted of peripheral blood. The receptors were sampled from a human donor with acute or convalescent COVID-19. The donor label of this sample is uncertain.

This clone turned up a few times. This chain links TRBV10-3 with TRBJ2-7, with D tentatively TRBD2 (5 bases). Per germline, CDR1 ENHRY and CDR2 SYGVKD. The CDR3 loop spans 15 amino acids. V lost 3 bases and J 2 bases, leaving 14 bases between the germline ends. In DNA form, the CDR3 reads TGTGCCATCAGTGACCCCGTGACGGGGACCTACGAGCAGTACTTC. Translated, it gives CAISDPVTGTYEQYF.

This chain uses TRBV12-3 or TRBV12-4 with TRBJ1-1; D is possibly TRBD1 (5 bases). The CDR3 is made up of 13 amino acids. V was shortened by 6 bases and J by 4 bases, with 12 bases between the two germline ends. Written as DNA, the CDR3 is TGTGCCAGCAGGCGAGGGGAGGGCACTGAAGCTTTCTTT. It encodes CASRRGEGTEAFF.

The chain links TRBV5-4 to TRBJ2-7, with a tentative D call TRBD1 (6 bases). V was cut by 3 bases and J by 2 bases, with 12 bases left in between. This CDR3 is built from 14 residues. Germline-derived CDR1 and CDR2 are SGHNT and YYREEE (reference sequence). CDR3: CASSWDTKAYEQYF. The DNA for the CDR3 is TGTGCCAGCAGCTGGGACACAAAAGCCTACGAGCAGTACTTC. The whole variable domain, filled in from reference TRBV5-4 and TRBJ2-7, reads ETGVTQSPTHLIKTRGQQVTLRCSSQSGHNTVSWYQQALGQGPQFIFQYYREEENGRGNFPPRFSGLQFPNYSSELNVNALELDDSALYLCASSWDTKAYEQYFGPGTRLTVT.

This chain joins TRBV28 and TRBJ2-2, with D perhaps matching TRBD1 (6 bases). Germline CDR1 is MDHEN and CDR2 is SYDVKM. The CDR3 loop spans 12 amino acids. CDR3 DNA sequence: TGTGCTACCCTCGGACAGACCGGGGAGCTGTTTTTT. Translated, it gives CATLGQTGELFF.

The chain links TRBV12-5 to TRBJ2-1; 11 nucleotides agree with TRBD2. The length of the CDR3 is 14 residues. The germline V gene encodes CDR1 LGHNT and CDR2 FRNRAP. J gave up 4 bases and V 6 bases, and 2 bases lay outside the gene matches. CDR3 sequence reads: CASGPSGGYNEQFF. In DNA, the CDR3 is TGTGCTAGTGGCCCTAGCGGGGGGTACAATGAGCAGTTCTTC.

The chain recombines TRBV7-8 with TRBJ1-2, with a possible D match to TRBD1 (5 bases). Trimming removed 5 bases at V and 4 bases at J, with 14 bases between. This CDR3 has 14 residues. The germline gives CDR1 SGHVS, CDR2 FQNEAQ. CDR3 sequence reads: CASSAPGGGYGYTF. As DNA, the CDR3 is TGTGCCAGCAGCGCGCCGGGGGGGGGCTATGGCTACACCTTC.

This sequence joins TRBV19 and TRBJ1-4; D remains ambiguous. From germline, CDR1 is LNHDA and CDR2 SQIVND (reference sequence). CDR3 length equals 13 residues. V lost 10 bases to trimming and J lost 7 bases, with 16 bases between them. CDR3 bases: TGTGCCAAACATGGGGAGGATTGTGAAAAACTGTTTTTT. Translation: CAKHGEDCEKLFF. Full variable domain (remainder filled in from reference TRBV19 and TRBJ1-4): DGGITQSPKYLFRKEGQNVTLSCEQNLNHDAMYWYRQDPGQGLRLIYYSQIVNDFQKGDIAEGYSVSREKKESFPLTVTSAQKNPTAFYLCAKHGEDCEKLFFGSGTQLSVL.

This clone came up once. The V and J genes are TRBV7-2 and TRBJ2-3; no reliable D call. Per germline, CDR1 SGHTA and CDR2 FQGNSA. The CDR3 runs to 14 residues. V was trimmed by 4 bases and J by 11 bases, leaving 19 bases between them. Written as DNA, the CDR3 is TGTGCCAGCAGCTCGACATACGACGCGATAAGGCAGTATTTT. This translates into CASSSTYDAIRQYF.

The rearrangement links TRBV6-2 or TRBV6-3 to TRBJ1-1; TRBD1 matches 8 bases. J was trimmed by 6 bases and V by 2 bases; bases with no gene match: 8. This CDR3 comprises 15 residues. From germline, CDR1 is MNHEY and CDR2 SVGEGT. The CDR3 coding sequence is TGTGCCAGCAGTTACCGGGGACAGGTTTTCGCTGAAGCTTTCTTT. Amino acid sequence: CASSYRGQVFAEAFF.

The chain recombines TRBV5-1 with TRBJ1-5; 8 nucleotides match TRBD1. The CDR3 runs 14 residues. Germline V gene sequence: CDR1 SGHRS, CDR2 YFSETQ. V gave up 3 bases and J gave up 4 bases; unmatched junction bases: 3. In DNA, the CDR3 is TGCGCCAGCAGCTCACAGGGGGGAAATCAGCCCCAGCATTTT. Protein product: CASSSQGGNQPQHF.

CDR3 sequence: CASSEGWTGSSTDTQYF. The CDR3 nucleotides are TGTGCCAGCAGTGAAGGTTGGACAGGGTCTAGCACAGATACGCAGTATTTT. The chain couples TRBV2 to TRBJ2-3; 8 nucleotides match TRBD1. With 1 base clipped from V and 0 bases from J, the junction kept 6 bases outside the gene matches. CDR3 length: 17 amino acids. Per the germline V gene, CDR1 is SNHLY and CDR2 is FYNNEI. Together with reference TRBV2 and TRBJ2-3, the CDR3 gives the full variable domain: EPEVTQTPSHQVTQMGQEVILRCVPISNHLYFYWYRQILGQKVEFLVSFYNNEISEKSEIFDDQFSVERPDGSNFTLKIRSTKLEDSAMYFCASSEGWTGSSTDTQYFGPGTRLTVL.

Written as DNA, the CDR3 is TGTGCCACCAGTGATGCGGACAGGGGAAGCGGGAGGGCCCACAATGAGCAGTTCTTC. Translated: CATSDADRGSGRAHNEQFF. The chain carries TRBV24-1 and TRBJ2-1; perhaps TRBD2 as D (10 bases). The CDR3 length is 19 residues. Germline V gene data show CDR1 as KGHDR and CDR2 as SFDVKD. Trimming removed 3 bases from V and 5 bases from J, with 25 bases in between.

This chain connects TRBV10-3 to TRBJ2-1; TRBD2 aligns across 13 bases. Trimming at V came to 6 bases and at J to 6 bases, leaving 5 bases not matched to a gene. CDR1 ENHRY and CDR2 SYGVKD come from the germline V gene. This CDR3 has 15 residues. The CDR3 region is CAISVTSGGGNEQFF. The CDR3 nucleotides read TGTGCCATCAGCGTTACTAGCGGGGGGGGCAATGAGCAGTTCTTC.

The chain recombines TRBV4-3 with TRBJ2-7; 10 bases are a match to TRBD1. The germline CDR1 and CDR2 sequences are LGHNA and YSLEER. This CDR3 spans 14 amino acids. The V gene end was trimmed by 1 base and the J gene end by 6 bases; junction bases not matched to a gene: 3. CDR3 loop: CASSQGDRGSEQYF. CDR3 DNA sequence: TGCGCCAGCAGCCAAGGGGACAGGGGTAGCGAGCAGTACTTC.

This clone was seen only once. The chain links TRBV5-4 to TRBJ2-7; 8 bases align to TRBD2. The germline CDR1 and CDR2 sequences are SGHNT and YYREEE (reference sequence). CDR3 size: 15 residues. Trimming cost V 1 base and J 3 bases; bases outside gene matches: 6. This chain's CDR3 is CASSLSATSVYEQYF. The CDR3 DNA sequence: TGTGCCAGCAGCTTGTCAGCGACTAGCGTCTACGAGCAGTACTTC. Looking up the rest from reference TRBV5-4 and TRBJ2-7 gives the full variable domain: ETGVTQSPTHLIKTRGQQVTLRCSSQSGHNTVSWYQQALGQGPQFIFQYYREEENGRGNFPPRFSGLQFPNYSSELNVNALELDDSALYLCASSLSATSVYEQYFGPGTRLTVT.

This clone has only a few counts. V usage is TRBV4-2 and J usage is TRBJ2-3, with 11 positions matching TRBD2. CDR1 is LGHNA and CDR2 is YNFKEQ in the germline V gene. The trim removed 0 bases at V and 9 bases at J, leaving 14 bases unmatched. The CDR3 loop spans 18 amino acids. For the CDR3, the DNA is TGTGCCAGCAGCCAAGAGAGGGTGATTAGCGGGAGGGCCCGGACGCAGTATTTT. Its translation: CASSQERVISGRARTQYF.

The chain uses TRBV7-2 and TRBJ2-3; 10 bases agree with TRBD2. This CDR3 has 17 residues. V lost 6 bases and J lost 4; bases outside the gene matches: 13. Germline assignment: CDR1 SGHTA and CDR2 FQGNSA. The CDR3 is CASRRQRPGLAPDTQYF. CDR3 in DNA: TGTGCCAGCAGGCGACAGCGACCGGGACTAGCGCCAGATACGCAGTATTTT. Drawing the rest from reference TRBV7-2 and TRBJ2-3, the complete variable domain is GAGVSQSPSNKVTEKGKDVELRCDPISGHTALYWYRQSLGQGLEFLIYFQGNSAPDKSGLPSDRFSAERTGGSVSTLTIQRTQQEDSAVYLCASRRQRPGLAPDTQYFGPGTRLTVL.

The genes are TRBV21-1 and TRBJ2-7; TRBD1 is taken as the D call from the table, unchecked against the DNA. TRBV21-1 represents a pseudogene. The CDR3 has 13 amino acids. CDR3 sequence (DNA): TGTGCCAGCAGCAAAGGACAGGGCGGTGAGCAGTACGTC. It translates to CASSKGQGGEQYV.

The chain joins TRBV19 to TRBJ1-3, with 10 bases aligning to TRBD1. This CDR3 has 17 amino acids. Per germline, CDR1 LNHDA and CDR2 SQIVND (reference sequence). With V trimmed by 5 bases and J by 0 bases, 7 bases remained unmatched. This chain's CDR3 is CASSPSGTGVSGNTIYF. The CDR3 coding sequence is TGTGCCAGTAGTCCGTCCGGGACAGGGGTCTCTGGAAACACCATATATTTT.

CDR3 sequence (DNA): TGTGCCAGCAGCTATGGACTAGCGGGCACACAAGAGACCCAGTACTTC. It yields the protein CASSYGLAGTQETQYF. The chain employs TRBV14 and TRBJ2-5; 11 nucleotides match TRBD2. The CDR3 totals 16 residues. V shed 5 bases, J shed 2 bases, and the junction held 7 bases outside the gene matches. Germline V gene data show CDR1 as SGHDN and CDR2 as FVKESK.

CDR3 protein: CASSAMTGGYYEQYV. The CDR3 nucleotides are TGTGCCAGCAGTGCGATGACAGGGGGTTACTACGAGCAGTACGTC. The rearrangement joins TRBV2 to TRBJ2-7; 9 bases fit TRBD1. The CDR3 totals 15 residues. V lost 4 bases and J lost 3; bases outside the gene matches: 7. Germline loops: CDR1 SNHLY, CDR2 FYNNEI.

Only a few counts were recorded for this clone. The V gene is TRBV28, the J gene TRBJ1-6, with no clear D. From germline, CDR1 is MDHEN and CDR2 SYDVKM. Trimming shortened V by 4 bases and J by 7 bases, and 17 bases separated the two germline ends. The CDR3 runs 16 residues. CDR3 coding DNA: TGTGCCAGCAGTTACCTGCCGAGGGCGGGGAATTCACCCCTCCACTTT. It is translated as CASSYLPRAGNSPLHF.

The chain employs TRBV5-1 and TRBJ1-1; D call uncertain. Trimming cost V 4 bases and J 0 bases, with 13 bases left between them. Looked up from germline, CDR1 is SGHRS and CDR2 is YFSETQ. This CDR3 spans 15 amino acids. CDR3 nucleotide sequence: TGCGCCAGCAGCCCCGAGTTAGACATGAACACTGAAGCTTTCTTT. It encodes CASSPELDMNTEAFF.

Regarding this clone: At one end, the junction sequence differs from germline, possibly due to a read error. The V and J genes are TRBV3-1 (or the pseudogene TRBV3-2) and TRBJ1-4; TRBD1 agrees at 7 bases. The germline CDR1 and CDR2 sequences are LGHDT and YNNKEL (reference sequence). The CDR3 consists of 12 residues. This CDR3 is CASSLAGTDLNW. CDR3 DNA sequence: TGTGCCAGCAGCCTCGCCGGGACAGATTTGAATTGG.

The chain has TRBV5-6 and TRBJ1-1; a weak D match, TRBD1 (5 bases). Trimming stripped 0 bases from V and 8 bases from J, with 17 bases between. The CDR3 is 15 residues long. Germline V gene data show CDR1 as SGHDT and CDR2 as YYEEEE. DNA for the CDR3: TGTGCCAGCAGCTTGGTCCAGGGCCGTGTAGGGGAAGCTTTCTTT. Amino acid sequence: CASSLVQGRVGEAFF. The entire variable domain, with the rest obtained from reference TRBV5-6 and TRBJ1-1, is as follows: DAGVTQSPTHLIKTRGQQVTLRCSPKSGHDTVSWYQQALGQGPQFIFQYYEEEERQRGNFPDRFSGHQFPNYSSELNVNALLLGDSALYLCASSLVQGRVGEAFFGQGTRLTVV.